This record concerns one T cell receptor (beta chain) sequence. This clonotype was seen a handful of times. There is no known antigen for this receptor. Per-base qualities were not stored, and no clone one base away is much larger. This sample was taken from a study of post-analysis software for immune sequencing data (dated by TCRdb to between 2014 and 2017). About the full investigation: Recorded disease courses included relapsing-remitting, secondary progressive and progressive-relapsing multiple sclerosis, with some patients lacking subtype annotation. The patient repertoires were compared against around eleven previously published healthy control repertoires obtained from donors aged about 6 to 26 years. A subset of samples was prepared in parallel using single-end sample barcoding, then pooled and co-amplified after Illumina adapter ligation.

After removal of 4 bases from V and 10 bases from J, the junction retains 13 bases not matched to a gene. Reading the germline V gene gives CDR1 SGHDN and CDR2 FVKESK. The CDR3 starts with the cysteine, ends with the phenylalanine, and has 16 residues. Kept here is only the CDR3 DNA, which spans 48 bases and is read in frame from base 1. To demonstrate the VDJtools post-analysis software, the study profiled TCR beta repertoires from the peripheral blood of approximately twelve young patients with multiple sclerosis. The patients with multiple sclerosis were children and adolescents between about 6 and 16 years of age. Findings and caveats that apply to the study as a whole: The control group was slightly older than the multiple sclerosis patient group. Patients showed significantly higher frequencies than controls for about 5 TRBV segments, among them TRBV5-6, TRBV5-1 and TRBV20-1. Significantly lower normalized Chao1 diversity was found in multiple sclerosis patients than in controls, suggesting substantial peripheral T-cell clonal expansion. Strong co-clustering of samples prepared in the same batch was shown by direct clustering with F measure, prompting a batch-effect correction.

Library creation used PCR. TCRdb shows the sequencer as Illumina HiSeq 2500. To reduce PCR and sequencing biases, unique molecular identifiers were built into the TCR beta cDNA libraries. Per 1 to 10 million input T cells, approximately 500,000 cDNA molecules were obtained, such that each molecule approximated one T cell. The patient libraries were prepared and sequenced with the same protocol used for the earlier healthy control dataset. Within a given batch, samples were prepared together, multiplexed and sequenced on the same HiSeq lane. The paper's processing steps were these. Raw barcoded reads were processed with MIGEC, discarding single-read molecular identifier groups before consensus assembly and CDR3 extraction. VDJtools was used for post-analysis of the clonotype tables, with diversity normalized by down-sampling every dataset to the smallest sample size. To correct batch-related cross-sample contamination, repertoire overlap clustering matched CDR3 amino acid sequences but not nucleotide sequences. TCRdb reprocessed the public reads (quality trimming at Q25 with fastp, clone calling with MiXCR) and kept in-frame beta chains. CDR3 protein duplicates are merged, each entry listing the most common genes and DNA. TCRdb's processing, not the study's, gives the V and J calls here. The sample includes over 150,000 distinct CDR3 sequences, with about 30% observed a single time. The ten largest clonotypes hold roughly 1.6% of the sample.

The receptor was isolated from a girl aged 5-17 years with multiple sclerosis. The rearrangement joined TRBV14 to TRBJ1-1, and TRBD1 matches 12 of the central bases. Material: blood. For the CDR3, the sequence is CASSPTGTGGRLPAFF. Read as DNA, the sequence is TGTGCCAGCAGCCCAACCGGGACAGGGGGCCGATTGCCAGCTTTCTTT.